This is a list of T cell receptor beta chains from one sample in a study of T-cell memory formation after mild COVID-19. TCRdb re-called the 5' RACE reads through MiXCR, storing one row per CDR3 protein. The table has under 200,000 distinct CDR3 sequences, 10% to 15% seen once. What was sequenced was PBMCs or a T cell subset sorted from them (not recorded which). All receptors come from a man aged 18 to 29 who had mild COVID-19 (a few samples of this study predate the infection). Cell type and time point are not known. Both conserved end residues are part of each CDR3. The order of the fields is J gene, D gene, clone size, V gene, CDR3 DNA, CDR3 protein. The D gene is left open where the match is weak. A row's size may be missing; if present it is once, few, many or a size class.

j_call: TRBJ2-2
d_call: .
clone_size: .
v_call: TRBV2
cdr3_nt: TGTGCCAGCAGACCAGCCGGGGAGCTGTTTTTT
cdr3_aa: CASRPAGELFF

j_call: TRBJ2-7
d_call: .
clone_size: many
v_call: TRBV5-6
cdr3_nt: TGTGCCAGCAGCCGATCCTACGAGCAGTACTTC
cdr3_aa: CASSRSYEQYF

j_call: TRBJ2-7
d_call: TRBD2
clone_size: .
v_call: TRBV20-1
cdr3_nt: TGCAGTGCTCCCCGGGGAGGGTTGCCCGACGAGCAGTACTTC
cdr3_aa: CSAPRGGLPDEQYF

j_call: TRBJ2-3
d_call: .
clone_size: few
v_call: TRBV21-1
cdr3_nt: TGTGCCAGCAGCAGGGGCGGGACCGCAGATACGCAGTATTTT
cdr3_aa: CASSRGGTADTQYF

j_call: TRBJ2-5
d_call: .
clone_size: few
v_call: TRBV25-1
cdr3_nt: TGTGCCAGCAGAGAGCTTGGGGCGGGAGAGACCCAGTACTTC
cdr3_aa: CASRELGAGETQYF

j_call: TRBJ2-3
d_call: TRBD1
clone_size: few
v_call: TRBV5-5
cdr3_nt: TGTGCCAGCAGCCCCTACACGGACAGGGCAATCGAAGATACGCAGTATTTT
cdr3_aa: CASSPYTDRAIEDTQYF

j_call: TRBJ2-1
d_call: TRBD1
clone_size: few
v_call: TRBV10-1
cdr3_nt: TGCGCCAGCACCGCCCGGACAGGGGGCCATGAGCAGTTCTTC
cdr3_aa: CASTARTGGHEQFF

j_call: TRBJ2-1
d_call: .
clone_size: few
v_call: TRBV7-3
cdr3_nt: TGTGCCAGCAGCGAGGGCGTCCCCTACAATGAGCAGTTCTTC
cdr3_aa: CASSEGVPYNEQFF

j_call: TRBJ1-3
d_call: TRBD1
clone_size: few
v_call: TRBV5-1
cdr3_nt: TGCGCCAGCACGCCTGGGACAGCCGAGGGCACCATATATTTT
cdr3_aa: CASTPGTAEGTIYF

j_call: TRBJ2-7
d_call: .
clone_size: many
v_call: TRBV12-3/TRBV12-4
cdr3_nt: TGTGCCAGCAGTTTCCAGGGACCGGGCGAGCAGTACTTC
cdr3_aa: CASSFQGPGEQYF

j_call: TRBJ1-4
d_call: .
clone_size: few
v_call: TRBV7-2
cdr3_nt: TGTGCCAGCAGCTTAGGGGGGACTAATGAAAAACTGTTTTTT
cdr3_aa: CASSLGGTNEKLFF

j_call: TRBJ1-2
d_call: TRBD1
clone_size: .
v_call: TRBV5-1
cdr3_nt: TGCGCCAGCAGCACCTCCGGACAGGGTATGGACTATGGCTACACCTTC
cdr3_aa: CASSTSGQGMDYGYTF

j_call: TRBJ2-5
d_call: .
clone_size: .
v_call: TRBV3-1
cdr3_nt: TGTGCCAGCAGCCAAGAATCACTAGGGAGCCAAGAGACCCAGTACTTC
cdr3_aa: CASSQESLGSQETQYF

j_call: TRBJ2-7
d_call: .
clone_size: few
v_call: TRBV19
cdr3_nt: TGTGCCAGTAGCGACAGCGTGAACTCCTACGAGCAGTACTTC
cdr3_aa: CASSDSVNSYEQYF

j_call: TRBJ1-6
d_call: TRBD1
clone_size: .
v_call: TRBV12-3/TRBV12-4
cdr3_nt: TGTGCCAGCAGTTTAGTGACAGGGAGTTCACCCCTCCACTTT
cdr3_aa: CASSLVTGSSPLHF

j_call: TRBJ2-1
d_call: TRBD2
clone_size: .
v_call: TRBV12-3/TRBV12-4
cdr3_nt: TGTGCCAGCAGTTTGAGCCGGGGGGACTACAATGAGCAGTTCTTC
cdr3_aa: CASSLSRGDYNEQFF

j_call: TRBJ1-5
d_call: TRBD1
clone_size: few
v_call: TRBV5-1
cdr3_nt: TGCGCCAGCAGCCCGACAGGGGCCGGTCAGCCCCAGCATTTT
cdr3_aa: CASSPTGAGQPQHF

j_call: TRBJ2-3
d_call: .
clone_size: .
v_call: TRBV12-3/TRBV12-4
cdr3_nt: TGTGCCAGCAGTAGCCGGGACACCACCTTTTCGCATGATACGCAGTATTTT
cdr3_aa: CASSSRDTTFSHDTQYF

j_call: TRBJ2-5
d_call: TRBD2
clone_size: .
v_call: TRBV7-2
cdr3_nt: TGTGCCAGCAGTTGGAGCGGGGGGGAGCAAGAGACCCAGTACTTC
cdr3_aa: CASSWSGGEQETQYF

j_call: TRBJ2-5
d_call: .
clone_size: few
v_call: TRBV10-3
cdr3_nt: TGTGCCATCAGTGATGGGGATGGGGAGACCCAGTACTTC
cdr3_aa: CAISDGDGETQYF

j_call: TRBJ1-1
d_call: .
clone_size: few
v_call: TRBV18
cdr3_nt: TGTGCCAGCTCACCTCAGGGATTGTTCACTGAAGCTTTCTTT
cdr3_aa: CASSPQGLFTEAFF

j_call: TRBJ1-5
d_call: TRBD1
clone_size: .
v_call: TRBV15
cdr3_nt: TGTGCCACCAGCAGAGACAGGGGGCCCGGGCAGCCCCAGCATTTT
cdr3_aa: CATSRDRGPGQPQHF

j_call: TRBJ2-1
d_call: TRBD2
clone_size: .
v_call: TRBV3-1
cdr3_nt: TGTGCCAGCAGCCAAACTCCGGGGGGGGTGCTCTTC
cdr3_aa: CASSQTPGGVLF

j_call: TRBJ1-5
d_call: TRBD1
clone_size: .
v_call: TRBV5-6
cdr3_nt: TGTGCCAGCAGCGCCCGGGACAGGAATCAGCCCCAGCATTTT
cdr3_aa: CASSARDRNQPQHF

j_call: TRBJ2-1
d_call: TRBD1
clone_size: many
v_call: TRBV4-1
cdr3_nt: TGCGCCAGCAGGAGGACAGGGGACGCTATGCACAATGAGCAGTTCTTC
cdr3_aa: CASRRTGDAMHNEQFF

j_call: TRBJ1-1
d_call: .
clone_size: .
v_call: TRBV4-1
cdr3_nt: TGCGCCAGCAGCCAAGAAGGTCCACCAACGGTTAACACTGAAGCTTTCTTT
cdr3_aa: CASSQEGPPTVNTEAFF

j_call: TRBJ2-1
d_call: TRBD2
clone_size: .
v_call: TRBV2
cdr3_nt: TGTGCCAGCAGTGTAGCGGGGGGGCAAAATGAGCAGTTCTTC
cdr3_aa: CASSVAGGQNEQFF

j_call: TRBJ2-1
d_call: .
clone_size: .
v_call: TRBV5-4
cdr3_nt: TGTGCCAGCAGCGCGACAGAGGGTGAGCAGTTCTTC
cdr3_aa: CASSATEGEQFF

j_call: TRBJ2-7
d_call: .
clone_size: .
v_call: TRBV5-1
cdr3_nt: TGCGCCAGCAGCTTTACAGGACTTCCGGACTACGAGCAGTACTTC
cdr3_aa: CASSFTGLPDYEQYF

j_call: TRBJ2-3
d_call: TRBD2
clone_size: .
v_call: TRBV29-1
cdr3_nt: TGCAGCGCGGGGGGAGGTGCAGATACGCAGTATTTT
cdr3_aa: CSAGGGADTQYF

j_call: TRBJ2-5
d_call: .
clone_size: .
v_call: TRBV7-2
cdr3_nt: TGTGCCAGCACCCCCCGAAAGGGGCAAGAGACCCAGTACTTC
cdr3_aa: CASTPRKGQETQYF

j_call: TRBJ1-3
d_call: TRBD1
clone_size: .
v_call: TRBV11-3
cdr3_nt: TGTGCCAGCAGCTCCGGACAGGGTGCGGCTGGAAACACCATATATTTT
cdr3_aa: CASSSGQGAAGNTIYF

j_call: TRBJ1-2
d_call: TRBD1
clone_size: few
v_call: TRBV12-3/TRBV12-4
cdr3_nt: TGTGCCAGCAATCCACAGGGGAGAGATGGCTACACCTTC
cdr3_aa: CASNPQGRDGYTF

j_call: TRBJ2-5
d_call: .
clone_size: .
v_call: TRBV5-1
cdr3_nt: TGCGCCAGCAGTTTGATCCTGGACGAGACCCAGTACTTC
cdr3_aa: CASSLILDETQYF

j_call: TRBJ2-1
d_call: TRBD1
clone_size: few
v_call: TRBV12-3/TRBV12-4
cdr3_nt: TGTGCCAGCAGTTTAAATCAGGGACAGAGCTCCTACAATGAGCAGTTCTTC
cdr3_aa: CASSLNQGQSSYNEQFF

j_call: TRBJ2-3
d_call: TRBD1
clone_size: .
v_call: TRBV10-3
cdr3_nt: TGTGCCATCAGTGCTCAAGACAGGGCGGGCACAGATACGCAGTATTTT
cdr3_aa: CAISAQDRAGTDTQYF

j_call: TRBJ2-1
d_call: TRBD2
clone_size: .
v_call: TRBV5-1
cdr3_nt: TGCGCCAGCAGCAACACCGGGGGGGGCGATGAGCAGTTCTTC
cdr3_aa: CASSNTGGGDEQFF

j_call: TRBJ2-1
d_call: TRBD1
clone_size: .
v_call: TRBV19
cdr3_nt: TGTGCCAGCAGCTCTGGCCGGGACAGGGTCAGCGAGCAGTTCTTC
cdr3_aa: CASSSGRDRVSEQFF

j_call: TRBJ2-3
d_call: .
clone_size: few
v_call: TRBV20-1
cdr3_nt: TGCAGTGCGCCGCCGTCTGGGGGCCCAGATACGCAGTATTTT
cdr3_aa: CSAPPSGGPDTQYF

j_call: TRBJ2-5
d_call: TRBD1
clone_size: .
v_call: TRBV20-1
cdr3_nt: TGCAGTGCCCGACAGGGGCGGCAGACCCAGTACTTC
cdr3_aa: CSARQGRQTQYF

j_call: TRBJ1-2
d_call: TRBD1
clone_size: .
v_call: TRBV12-3/TRBV12-4
cdr3_nt: TGTGCCAGCAGCTGGGGCTACAGGGGTCCTGGCTACACCTTC
cdr3_aa: CASSWGYRGPGYTF

j_call: TRBJ1-3
d_call: .
clone_size: .
v_call: TRBV11-2
cdr3_nt: TGTGCCAGCAGCGCTCGCGTCGGAAACACCATATATTTT
cdr3_aa: CASSARVGNTIYF

j_call: TRBJ2-2
d_call: .
clone_size: few
v_call: TRBV7-9
cdr3_nt: TGTGCCAGCAGCTTAGGACTAGTGTCCGGGGAGCTGTTTTTT
cdr3_aa: CASSLGLVSGELFF

j_call: TRBJ2-5
d_call: TRBD2
clone_size: once
v_call: TRBV7-7
cdr3_nt: TGTGCTAGCAGCTTAGGAGCGGGGGCAGAGACCCAGTACTTC
cdr3_aa: CASSLGAGAETQYF

j_call: TRBJ2-4
d_call: .
clone_size: few
v_call: TRBV5-1
cdr3_nt: TGCGCCAGCAGCGGCGGAGGGCCCAAAAACATTCAGTACTTC
cdr3_aa: CASSGGGPKNIQYF

j_call: TRBJ1-6
d_call: TRBD1
clone_size: .
v_call: TRBV4-1
cdr3_nt: TGCGCCAGCAGCTCCGGGACAGTTAATTCACCCCTCCACTTT
cdr3_aa: CASSSGTVNSPLHF

j_call: TRBJ2-5
d_call: TRBD2
clone_size: few
v_call: TRBV7-2
cdr3_nt: TGTGCCAGCAGCCGGACTAGCGGGGGGGCAGAAGAGACCCAGTACTTC
cdr3_aa: CASSRTSGGAEETQYF